A single T cell receptor beta chain is shown here with its context. The sample originates from a study of blood T cell repertoires in COVID-19. Original processing methods: For nucleated cells, counts were estimated from reference gene primer amplification. The table came from immunoSEQ multiplex PCR; TCRdb's copy has only in-frame clones and leaves some out. That table gives V, J and clone size, and the DNA gave D and trimming. The sample holds 300,000 to 350,000 clones; over 70% are singletons and the top ten take over 4.5%. Sequencing input: PBMCs or T cells enriched from blood (not recorded which). The TCR was taken from a man aged 30 to 45 who had recovered from COVID-19.

CDR3 in amino acids: CASSEQIYGYTF. The CDR3 DNA sequence: TGTGCCAGCAGCGAACAGATCTATGGCTACACCTTC. The chain employs TRBV7-9 and TRBJ1-2; no definite D call. CDR3 length equals 12 residues. Germline V gene data show CDR1 as SEHNR and CDR2 as FQNEAQ (reference sequence). Trimming cost V 5 bases and J 4 bases, with 8 bases left between them.